Following are 26 T cell receptor beta chains from one sample sequenced in a study of blood T cell repertoires in COVID-19. Here immunoSEQ multiplex PCR was the method, and the copy in TCRdb shows in-frame clones only, minus some. The sample consists of 300,000 to 350,000 clones, around 90% of them appearing once. What was sequenced was peripheral blood. These receptors were collected from a woman between 40 and 55 years old with COVID-19, enrolled during active disease.

The chain carries TRBV18 and TRBJ2-1; 9 positions agree with TRBD2. CDR1 is KGHSH and CDR2 is LQKENI in the germline V gene. The CDR3 is 17 residues long. V trimming: 0 bases; J trimming: 5 bases; junction bases outside the gene matches: 8. CDR3 DNA sequence: TGTGCCAGCTCACCACCGGGAGCGGGAGGACGTAACAATGAGCAGTTCTTC. Amino acid sequence: CASSPPGAGGRNNEQFF.

The chain employs TRBV20-1 and TRBJ1-2; D perhaps matches TRBD1 (5 bases). V was clipped by 3 bases and J by 6 bases, with 14 bases between them. Germline V gene data show CDR1 as DFQATT and CDR2 as SNEGSKA (reference sequence). The CDR3 runs to 13 residues. CDR3 nucleotide sequence: TGCAGTGCTAGTAATCAGGGATTAGATGGCTACACCTTC. Translating it yields CSASNQGLDGYTF.

The J gene is TRBJ2-4, the V gene TRBV30; tentative D call: TRBD1 (5 bases). The germline CDR1 and CDR2 sequences are GTSNPN and SVGIG (reference sequence). The CDR3 extends over 16 amino acids. V gave up 3 bases and J gave up 2 bases, with 17 bases separating them. As DNA, the CDR3 is TGTGCCTGGAGGGGGCAGGCCCCGTTTCCCAAAAACATTCAGTACTTC. Translating gives CAWRGQAPFPKNIQYF.

The V and J genes are TRBV30 and TRBJ1-2; unclear D gene. The CDR3 is 13 amino acids. Germline-derived CDR1 and CDR2 are GTSNPN and SVGIG (reference sequence). V lost 7 bases, J lost 4 bases, and 16 bases lay in between. In DNA form, the CDR3 reads TGTGCCTCCCCGGGATCCAATCTCTATGGCTACACCTTC. This encodes CASPGSNLYGYTF. The whole variable domain, filled in from reference TRBV30 and TRBJ1-2, reads SQTIHQWPATLVQPVGSPLSLECTVEGTSNPNLYWYRQAAGRGLQLLFYSVGIGQISSEVPQNLSASRPQDRQFILSSKKLLLSDSGFYLCASPGSNLYGYTFGSGTRLTVV.

V and J are TRBV18 and TRBJ1-2, with a weak D call TRBD1 (6 bases). The CDR3 spans 15 residues. V gave up 3 bases and J gave up 1 base, with 12 bases separating them. CDR1 and CDR2 (germline): KGHSH, LQKENI. The CDR3 coding sequence is TGTGCCAGCTCACCCATACAGGGTCTTAACTATGGCTACACCTTC. This encodes CASSPIQGLNYGYTF.

The rearrangement links TRBV5-8 to TRBJ1-2, with D perhaps TRBD1 (5 bases). The germline CDR1 and CDR2 sequences are SGHTS and YDEGEE. Trimming stripped 4 bases from V and 7 bases from J, with 11 bases between. This CDR3 is 12 amino acids long. CDR3 protein: CASSLRVGGYTF. CDR3 in DNA: TGTGCCAGCAGCCTCAGGGTCGGTGGCTACACCTTC. Full variable domain (missing parts from reference TRBV5-8 and TRBJ1-2): EAGVTQSPTHLIKTRGQQATLRCSPISGHTSVYWYQQALGLGLQFLLWYDEGEERNRGNFPPRFSGRQFPNYSSELNVNALELEDSALYLCASSLRVGGYTFGSGTRLTVV.

The chain has TRBV7-9 and TRBJ1-2, with 9 bases aligning to TRBD1. The length of the CDR3 is 14 residues. J was trimmed by 3 bases and V by 4 bases; bases with no gene match: 3. Germline V gene sequence: CDR1 SEHNR, CDR2 FQNEAQ (reference sequence). The chain's CDR3 is CASSSGTGYYGYTF. The CDR3 DNA is TGTGCCAGCAGCTCCGGGACAGGGTACTATGGCTACACCTTC.

The rearrangement joins TRBV18 to TRBJ2-2; TRBD2 is a possible D gene (6 bases). V lost 3 bases and J lost 7, with 18 bases in between. The germline V gene has CDR1 KGHSH and CDR2 LQKENI. There are 16 residues in the CDR3. This chain's CDR3 is CASSPFRGTKGGELFF. CDR3 in DNA: TGTGCCAGCTCACCGTTCCGCGGGACCAAGGGCGGGGAGCTGTTTTTT.

This clone was detected only a few times. The chain joins TRBV7-2 to TRBJ1-4; 7 bases line up with TRBD1. The junction had 11 bases not matched to a gene; V was cut back by 4 bases and J by 6 bases. This CDR3 comprises 16 residues. Per germline, CDR1 SGHTA and CDR2 FQGNSA. CDR3 in amino acids: CASSSKTGAPYEKLFF. CDR3 coding DNA: TGTGCCAGCAGCTCAAAAACAGGGGCCCCTTATGAAAAACTGTTTTTT.

This rearrangement joins TRBV19 to TRBJ2-2, with TRBD2 matching over 9 bases. The length of the CDR3 is 16 residues. Looked up from germline, CDR1 is LNHDA and CDR2 is SQIVND (reference sequence). Trimming at V came to 2 bases and at J to 7 bases, leaving 8 bases not matched to a gene. CDR3 residues: CASSIRSRSGSGELFF. The DNA for the CDR3 is TGTGCCAGTAGTATAAGGAGTCGTAGCGGGAGCGGGGAGCTGTTTTTT.

V and J are TRBV30 and TRBJ2-2, with TRBD2 matching over 13 bases. Looked up from germline, CDR1 is GTSNPN and CDR2 is SVGIG (reference sequence). The trim removed 1 base at V and 2 bases at J, leaving 19 bases unmatched. The CDR3 runs to 22 residues. CDR3 in amino acids: CAWSGFSTSGRTALRNTGELFF. The CDR3 region has the DNA TGTGCCTGGAGTGGGTTCTCGACTAGCGGGAGGACCGCCCTTCGAAACACCGGGGAGCTGTTTTTT.

The J gene is TRBJ1-3, the V gene TRBV18; a possible D gene is TRBD1 (5 bases). With 3 bases removed from V and 4 bases from J, the gap between germline ends came to 22 bases. The CDR3 has 18 amino acids. Germline values: CDR1 KGHSH, CDR2 LQKENI. The CDR3 protein is CASSPLSTDLKAGNTIYF. DNA of the CDR3: TGTGCCAGCTCACCTCTCTCGACAGATTTAAAGGCCGGAAACACCATATATTTT.

This chain connects TRBV5-1 to TRBJ1-1; tentatively, D is TRBD1 (6 bases). The CDR3 sequence is 15 residues long. Germline V lookup: CDR1 SGHRS, CDR2 YFSETQ. The V end lost 3 bases, the J end lost 7 bases, and 19 bases lay between the germline ends. Written as DNA, the CDR3 is TGCGCCAGCAGCTACGGACAGAAACGATTAGGTGAAGCTTTCTTT. This gives the protein CASSYGQKRLGEAFF.

The V and J genes are TRBV28 and TRBJ1-5; tentatively, D is TRBD1 (6 bases). The CDR3 spans 16 residues. V lost 2 bases, J lost 6 bases, and 17 bases lay in between. The V gene's germline CDR1 is MDHEN and CDR2 SYDVKM. The chain's CDR3 is CASSLPGTPRGQPQHF. In nucleotides, the CDR3 is TGTGCCAGCAGTTTACCCGGGACACCCAGGGGTCAGCCCCAGCATTTT.

This chain connects TRBV7-9 to TRBJ1-1, with D perhaps matching TRBD1 (6 bases). The CDR3 is 15 amino acids. Trimming took 5 bases from V and 3 from J, leaving 16 bases between them. Looked up from germline, CDR1 is SEHNR and CDR2 is FQNEAQ (reference sequence). The CDR3 spells CASSEQGGGDTEAFF. The DNA of the CDR3 is TGTGCCAGCAGCGAACAGGGTGGGGGTGACACTGAAGCTTTCTTT.

J is TRBJ1-2 and V is TRBV30; 8 bases agree with TRBD1. Losses at the gene ends were 2 bases for V and 2 bases for J; bases not matched to a gene: 7. The germline CDR1 and CDR2 sequences are GTSNPN and SVGIG (reference sequence). CDR3 length equals 15 residues. In nucleotides, the CDR3 is TGTGCCTGGAGTCGGACAGGGCCGGACAACTATGGCTACACCTTC. This sequence encodes CAWSRTGPDNYGYTF.

This chain joins TRBV28 and TRBJ1-2; 7 bases are a match to TRBD1. CDR3 size: 14 residues. With 5 bases clipped from V and 4 bases from J, the junction kept 7 bases outside the gene matches. Germline V lookup: CDR1 MDHEN, CDR2 SYDVKM. The CDR3 here is CASSVGTVPYGYTF. Written as DNA, the CDR3 is TGTGCCAGCAGTGTCGGGACAGTTCCCTATGGCTACACCTTC.

This clone came up a few times. The V gene is TRBV27, the J gene TRBJ1-3, with 7 positions matching TRBD1. Germline-derived CDR1 and CDR2 are MNHEY and SMNVEV (reference sequence). J was trimmed by 9 bases and V by 4 bases; bases with no gene match: 9. CDR3 length equals 14 residues. Here the CDR3 reads CASSSRDRQTTIYF. CDR3 in DNA: TGTGCCAGCAGTTCCCGGGACAGACAAACCACCATATATTTT.

The J gene is TRBJ1-2, the V gene TRBV6-5; 7 positions match TRBD1. The germline V gene has CDR1 MNHEY and CDR2 SVGAGI. The length of the CDR3 is 15 residues. J gave up 5 bases and V 5 bases, and 11 bases lay outside the gene matches. CDR3: CASSRATGTEYGYTF. CDR3 bases: TGTGCCAGCAGTCGTGCAACCGGGACAGAGTATGGCTACACCTTC.

The count of this clone is one. The chain couples TRBV4-2 to TRBJ2-5, with 10 positions matching TRBD2. CDR3 size: 18 residues. Germline V gene sequence: CDR1 LGHNA, CDR2 YNFKEQ. V was clipped by 4 bases and J by 2 bases; unmatched bases: 13. DNA of the CDR3: TGTGCCAGCAGCCGCATAGCGGGGGGCGAGCATGTACAAGAGACCCAGTACTTC. Its translation: CASSRIAGGEHVQETQYF.

In this sample, this clone turned up once. At one of its ends the junction is not consistent with the germline gene, which may arise from a read error. This rearrangement joins TRBV19 to TRBJ2-7, with 11 bases identical to TRBD1. The CDR3 covers 15 residues. Per germline, CDR1 LNHDA and CDR2 SQIVND (reference sequence). The CDR3 loop reads CASTIGTGGSYEQYF. The DNA for the CDR3 is TGTGCCAGTACTATAGGGACAGGGGGGTCCTACGAGCAGTACTTC.

Ten or more counts support this clone. The chain couples TRBV7-9 to TRBJ2-7; 12 positions match TRBD1. Germline V gene data show CDR1 as SEHNR and CDR2 as FQNEAQ (reference sequence). Germline trimming cut 4 bases from V and 5 bases from J; bases unmatched to any gene: 9. The CDR3 length is 16 residues. CDR3 coding DNA: TGTGCCAGCAGCTCGCCAACCGGGACAGGGGGCGACGAGCAGTACTTC. Translated, it gives CASSSPTGTGGDEQYF.

The genes are TRBV5-8 and TRBJ2-1, with a weak D call TRBD1 (5 bases). CDR3 length: 15 residues. V was clipped by 1 base and J by 8 bases, with 16 bases between them. Germline V gene lookup returns CDR1 SGHTS and CDR2 YDEGEE. This CDR3 is CASSLLSQGRDEQFF. CDR3 nucleotide sequence: TGTGCCAGCAGCTTGTTAAGCCAGGGTCGGGATGAGCAGTTCTTC.

The chain recombines TRBV21-1 with TRBJ2-7; the DNA was not compared with TRBD2, the D call given in the table. TRBV21-1 is termed a pseudogene. This CDR3 has 19 amino acids. DNA of the CDR3: TGTGCCAGCAGCCCTCTTCTTCGGGGGGGGCGTGCGGCTGTCTACGAGCAGTACTTC. Its translation: CASSPLLRGGRAAVYEQYF.

V is TRBV7-3 and J is TRBJ2-2; the D gene is possibly TRBD1 (6 bases). The CDR3 has 14 amino acids. Germline V gives CDR1 SGHTA, CDR2 FQGTGA. V was shortened by 4 bases and J by 10 bases, with 16 bases between the two germline ends. The CDR3 DNA sequence: TGTGCCAGCAGCTCCCATTCACAGGGCGCGGAGCTGTTTTTT. Amino acids: CASSSHSQGAELFF.

The CDR3 nucleotides are TGTGCCAGTAGTCCTACAGGGTGGGACGAGCAGTACTTC. It specifies CASSPTGWDEQYF. The chain uses TRBV19 and TRBJ2-7; perhaps TRBD1 as D (6 bases). Trimming pared 5 bases from V and 5 bases from J, leaving 13 bases between. Germline CDR1 and CDR2: LNHDA and SQIVND (reference sequence). The CDR3 extends over 13 amino acids.